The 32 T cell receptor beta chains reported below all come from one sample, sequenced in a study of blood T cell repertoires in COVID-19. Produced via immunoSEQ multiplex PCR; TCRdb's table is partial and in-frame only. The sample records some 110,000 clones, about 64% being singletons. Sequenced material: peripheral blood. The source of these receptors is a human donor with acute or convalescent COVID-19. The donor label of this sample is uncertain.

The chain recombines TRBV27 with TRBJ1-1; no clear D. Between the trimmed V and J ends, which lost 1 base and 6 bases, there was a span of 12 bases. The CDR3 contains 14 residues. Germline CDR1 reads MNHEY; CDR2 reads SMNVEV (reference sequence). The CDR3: CASSLYEGFSEAFF. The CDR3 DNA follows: TGTGCCAGCAGTTTATATGAGGGTTTCTCTGAAGCTTTCTTT.

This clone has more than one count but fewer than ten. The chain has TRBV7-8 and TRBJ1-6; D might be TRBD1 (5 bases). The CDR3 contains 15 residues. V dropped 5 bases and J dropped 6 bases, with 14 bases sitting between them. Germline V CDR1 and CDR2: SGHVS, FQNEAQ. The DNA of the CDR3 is TGTGCCAGCAGCCCCCGGGGGTCGAGTAATTCACCCCTCCACTTT. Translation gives CASSPRGSSNSPLHF.

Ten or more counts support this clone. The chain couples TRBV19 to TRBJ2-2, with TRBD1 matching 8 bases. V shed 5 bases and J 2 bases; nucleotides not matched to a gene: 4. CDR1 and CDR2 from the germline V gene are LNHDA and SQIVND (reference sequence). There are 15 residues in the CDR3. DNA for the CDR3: TGTGCCAGTAGTTTGGGACAGGTTAACACCGGGGAGCTGTTTTTT. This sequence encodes CASSLGQVNTGELFF.

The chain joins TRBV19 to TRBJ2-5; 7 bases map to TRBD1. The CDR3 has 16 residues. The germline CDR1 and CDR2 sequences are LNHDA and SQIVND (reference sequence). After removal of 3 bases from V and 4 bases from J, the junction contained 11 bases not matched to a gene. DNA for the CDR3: TGTGCCAGTAGTATCTACCTCGGGACAGTAGGAGAGACCCAGTACTTC. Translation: CASSIYLGTVGETQYF.

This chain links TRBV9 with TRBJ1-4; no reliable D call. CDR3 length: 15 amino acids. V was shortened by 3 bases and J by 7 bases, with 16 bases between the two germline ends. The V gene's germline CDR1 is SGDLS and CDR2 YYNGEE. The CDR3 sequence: CASSASTAGFEKLFF. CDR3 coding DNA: TGTGCCAGCAGCGCCTCTACAGCCGGTTTTGAAAAACTGTTTTTT.

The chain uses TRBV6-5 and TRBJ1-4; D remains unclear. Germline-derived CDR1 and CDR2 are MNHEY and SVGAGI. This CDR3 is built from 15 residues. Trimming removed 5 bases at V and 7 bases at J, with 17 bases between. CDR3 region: CASSPLSTYLEKLFF. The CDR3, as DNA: TGTGCCAGCAGTCCCTTGAGCACTTACCTTGAAAAACTGTTTTTT.

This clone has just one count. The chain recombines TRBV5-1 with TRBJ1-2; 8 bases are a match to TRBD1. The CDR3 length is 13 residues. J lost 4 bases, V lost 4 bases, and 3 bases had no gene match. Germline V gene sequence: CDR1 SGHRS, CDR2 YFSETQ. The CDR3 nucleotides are TGCGCCAGCAGCCTAGGGACAGGCTATGGCTACACCTTC. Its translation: CASSLGTGYGYTF.

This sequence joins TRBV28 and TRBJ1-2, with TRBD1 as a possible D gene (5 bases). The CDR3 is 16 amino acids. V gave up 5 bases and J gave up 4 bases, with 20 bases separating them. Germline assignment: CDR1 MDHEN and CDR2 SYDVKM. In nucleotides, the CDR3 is TGTGCCAGCAGTCCGTTGGGCGGGGCGTTGTTCTATGGCTACACCTTC. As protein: CASSPLGGALFYGYTF.

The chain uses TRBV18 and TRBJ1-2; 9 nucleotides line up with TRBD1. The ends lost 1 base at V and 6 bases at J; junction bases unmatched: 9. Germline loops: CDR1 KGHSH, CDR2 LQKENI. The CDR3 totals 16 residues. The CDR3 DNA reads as TGTGCCAGCTCACCACGTAATCCACAGGGGGCCCATGGCTACACCTTC. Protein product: CASSPRNPQGAHGYTF.

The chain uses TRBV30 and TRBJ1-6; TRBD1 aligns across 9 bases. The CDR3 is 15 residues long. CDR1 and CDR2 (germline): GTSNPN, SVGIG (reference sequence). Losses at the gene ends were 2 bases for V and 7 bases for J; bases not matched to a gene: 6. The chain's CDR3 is CAWSLRQGGNSPLHF. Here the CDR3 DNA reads TGTGCCTGGAGTCTCCGACAGGGGGGAAATTCACCCCTCCACTTT.

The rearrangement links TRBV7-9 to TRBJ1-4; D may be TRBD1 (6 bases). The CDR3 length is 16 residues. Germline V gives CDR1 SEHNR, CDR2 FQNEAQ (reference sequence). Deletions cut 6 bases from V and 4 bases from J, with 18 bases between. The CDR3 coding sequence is TGTGCCAGCAGTTCCACAGGGTTACCCTTTAATGAAAAACTGTTTTTT. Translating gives CASSSTGLPFNEKLFF.

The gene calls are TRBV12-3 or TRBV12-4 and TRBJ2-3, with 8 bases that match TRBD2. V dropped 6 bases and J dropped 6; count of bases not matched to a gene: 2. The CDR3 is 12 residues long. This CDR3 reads CASSRLADTQYF. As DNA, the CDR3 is TGTGCCAGCAGCCGACTAGCGGATACGCAGTATTTT.

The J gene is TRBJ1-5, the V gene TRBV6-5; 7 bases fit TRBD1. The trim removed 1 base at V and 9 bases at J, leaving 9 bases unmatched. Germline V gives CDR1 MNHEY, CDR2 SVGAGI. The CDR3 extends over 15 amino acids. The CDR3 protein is CASSYFGTALRPQHF. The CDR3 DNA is TGTGCCAGCAGTTACTTCGGGACAGCCCTACGGCCCCAGCATTTT.

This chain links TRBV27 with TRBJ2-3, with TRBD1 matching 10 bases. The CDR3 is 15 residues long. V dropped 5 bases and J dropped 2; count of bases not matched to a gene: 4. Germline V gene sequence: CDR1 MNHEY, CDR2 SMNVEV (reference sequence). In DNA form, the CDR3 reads TGTGCCAGCAGTCCCGGGACAGGGGTCACAGATACGCAGTATTTT. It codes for CASSPGTGVTDTQYF.

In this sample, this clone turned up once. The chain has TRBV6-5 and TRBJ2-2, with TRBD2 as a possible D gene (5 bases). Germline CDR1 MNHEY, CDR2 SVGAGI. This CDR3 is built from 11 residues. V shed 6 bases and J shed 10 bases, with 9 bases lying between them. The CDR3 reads CASRGLEELFF. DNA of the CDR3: TGTGCCAGCAGAGGACTCGAGGAGCTGTTTTTT.

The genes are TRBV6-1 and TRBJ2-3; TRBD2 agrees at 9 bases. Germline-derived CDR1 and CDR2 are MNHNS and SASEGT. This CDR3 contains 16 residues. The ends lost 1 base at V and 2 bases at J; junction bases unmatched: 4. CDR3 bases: TGTGCCAGCAGTGAAGATGGCGGGGGGGCCACAGATACGCAGTATTTT. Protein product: CASSEDGGGATDTQYF.

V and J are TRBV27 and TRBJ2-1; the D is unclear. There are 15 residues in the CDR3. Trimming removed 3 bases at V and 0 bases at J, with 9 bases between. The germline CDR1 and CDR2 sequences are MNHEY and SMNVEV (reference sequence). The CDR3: CASSFAVSSYNEQFF. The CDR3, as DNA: TGTGCCAGCAGTTTTGCGGTTAGCTCCTACAATGAGCAGTTCTTC.

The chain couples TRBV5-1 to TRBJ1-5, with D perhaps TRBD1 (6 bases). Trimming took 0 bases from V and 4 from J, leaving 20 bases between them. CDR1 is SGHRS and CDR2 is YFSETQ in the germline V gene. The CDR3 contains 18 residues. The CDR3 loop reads CASSLELTSTGENQPQHF. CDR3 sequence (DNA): TGCGCCAGCAGCTTGGAACTAACCTCGACAGGAGAAAATCAGCCCCAGCATTTT. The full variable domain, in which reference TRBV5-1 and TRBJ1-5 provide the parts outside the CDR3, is KAGVTQTPRYLIKTRGQQVTLSCSPISGHRSVSWYQQTPGQGLQFLFEYFSETQRNKGNFPGRFSGRQFSNSRSEMNVSTLELGDSALYLCASSLELTSTGENQPQHFGDGTRLSIL.

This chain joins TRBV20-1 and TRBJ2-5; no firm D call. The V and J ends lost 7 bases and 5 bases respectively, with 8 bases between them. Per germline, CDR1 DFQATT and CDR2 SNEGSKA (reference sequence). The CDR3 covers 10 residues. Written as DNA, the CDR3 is TGCAGTGTCTGGGCGGAGACCCAGTACTTC. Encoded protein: CSVWAETQYF.

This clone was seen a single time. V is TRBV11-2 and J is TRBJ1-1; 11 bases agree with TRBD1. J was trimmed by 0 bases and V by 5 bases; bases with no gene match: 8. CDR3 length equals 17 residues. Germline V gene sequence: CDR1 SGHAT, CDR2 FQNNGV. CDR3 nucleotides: TGTGCCAGCAGCCCCTGGACAGGGGGCCCCTTGAACACTGAAGCTTTCTTT. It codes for CASSPWTGGPLNTEAFF.

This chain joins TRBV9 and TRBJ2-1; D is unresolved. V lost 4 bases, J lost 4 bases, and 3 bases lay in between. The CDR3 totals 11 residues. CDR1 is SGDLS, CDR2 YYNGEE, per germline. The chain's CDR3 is CASSLYNEQFF. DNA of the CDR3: TGTGCCAGCAGCCTTTACAATGAGCAGTTCTTC.

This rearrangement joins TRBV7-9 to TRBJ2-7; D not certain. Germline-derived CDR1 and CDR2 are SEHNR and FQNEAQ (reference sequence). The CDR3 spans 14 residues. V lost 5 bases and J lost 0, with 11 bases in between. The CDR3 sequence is CASSQEAFSYEQYF. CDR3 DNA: TGTGCCAGCAGCCAAGAGGCCTTCTCCTACGAGCAGTACTTC.

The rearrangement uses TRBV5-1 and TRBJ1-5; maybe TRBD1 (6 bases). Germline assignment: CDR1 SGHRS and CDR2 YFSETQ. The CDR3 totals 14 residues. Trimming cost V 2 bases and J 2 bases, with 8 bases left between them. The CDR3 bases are TGCGCCAGCAGCTTACAGGGTGGCAATCAGCCCCAGCATTTT. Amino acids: CASSLQGGNQPQHF.

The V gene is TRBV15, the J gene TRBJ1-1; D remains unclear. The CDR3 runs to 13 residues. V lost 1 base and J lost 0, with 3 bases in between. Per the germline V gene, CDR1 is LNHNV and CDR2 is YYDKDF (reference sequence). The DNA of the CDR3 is TGTGCCACCAGCAGAGTCTTGAACACTGAAGCTTTCTTT. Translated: CATSRVLNTEAFF.

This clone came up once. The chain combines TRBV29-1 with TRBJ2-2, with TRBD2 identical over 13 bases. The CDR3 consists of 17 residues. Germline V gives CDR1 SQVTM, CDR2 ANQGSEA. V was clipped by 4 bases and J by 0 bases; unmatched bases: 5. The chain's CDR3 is CSVGGLAGETNTGELFF. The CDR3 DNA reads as TGCAGCGTTGGAGGACTAGCGGGGGAAACGAACACCGGGGAGCTGTTTTTT.

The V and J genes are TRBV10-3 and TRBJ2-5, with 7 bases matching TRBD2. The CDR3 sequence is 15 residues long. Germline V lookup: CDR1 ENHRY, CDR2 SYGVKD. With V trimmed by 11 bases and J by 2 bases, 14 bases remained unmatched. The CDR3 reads CASRAGTTTQETQYF. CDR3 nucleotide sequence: TGTGCCTCCAGAGCAGGGACTACTACGCAAGAGACCCAGTACTTC.

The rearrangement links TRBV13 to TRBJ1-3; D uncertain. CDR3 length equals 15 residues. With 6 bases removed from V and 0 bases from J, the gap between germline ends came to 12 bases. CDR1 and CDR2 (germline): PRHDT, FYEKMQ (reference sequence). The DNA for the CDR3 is TGTGCCAGCAGTCGGGGTCGGTTCTCTGGAAACACCATATATTTT. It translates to CASSRGRFSGNTIYF.

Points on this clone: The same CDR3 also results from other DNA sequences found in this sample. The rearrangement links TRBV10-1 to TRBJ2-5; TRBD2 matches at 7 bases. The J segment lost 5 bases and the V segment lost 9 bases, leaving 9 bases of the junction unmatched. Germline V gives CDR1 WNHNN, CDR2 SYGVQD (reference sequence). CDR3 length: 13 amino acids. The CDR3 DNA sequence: TGCGCCAGTATTAGATGGGGGGGTGAGACCCAGTACTTC. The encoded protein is CASIRWGGETQYF.

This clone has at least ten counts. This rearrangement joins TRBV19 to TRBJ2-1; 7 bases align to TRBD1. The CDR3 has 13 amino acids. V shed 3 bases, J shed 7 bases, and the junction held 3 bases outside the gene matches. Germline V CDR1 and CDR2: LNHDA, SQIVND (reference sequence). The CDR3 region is CASSIRGPNEQFF. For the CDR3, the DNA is TGTGCCAGTAGTATTAGGGGGCCGAATGAGCAGTTCTTC.

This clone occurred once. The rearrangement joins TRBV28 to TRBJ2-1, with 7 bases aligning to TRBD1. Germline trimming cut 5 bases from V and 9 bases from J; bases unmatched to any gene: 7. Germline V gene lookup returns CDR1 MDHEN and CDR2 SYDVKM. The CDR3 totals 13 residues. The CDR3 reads CASSPDRVSEQFF. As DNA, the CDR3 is TGTGCCAGCAGTCCCGACAGGGTGAGTGAGCAGTTCTTC.

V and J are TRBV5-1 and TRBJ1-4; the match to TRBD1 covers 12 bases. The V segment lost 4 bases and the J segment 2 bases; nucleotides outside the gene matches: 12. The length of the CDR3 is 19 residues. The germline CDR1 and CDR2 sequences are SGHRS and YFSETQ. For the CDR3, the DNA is TGCGCCAGCAGCAGGGGTCCCGGGACAGGGGGCAGTACTAATGAAAAACTGTTTTTT. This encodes CASSRGPGTGGSTNEKLFF.

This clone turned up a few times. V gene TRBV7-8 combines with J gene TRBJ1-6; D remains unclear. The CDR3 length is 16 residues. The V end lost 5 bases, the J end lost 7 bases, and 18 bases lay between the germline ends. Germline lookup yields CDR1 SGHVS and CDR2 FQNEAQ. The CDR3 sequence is CASSLWRASGNSPLHF. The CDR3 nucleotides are TGTGCCAGCAGCCTCTGGAGGGCTTCGGGAAATTCACCCCTCCACTTT.